This T cell receptor (beta chain) derives from a study of blood T cell repertoires in COVID-19. Study-wide context: The United States, Italy and Spain were the sources of the acute and convalescent COVID-19 samples. Nucleic acid was either cDNA or gDNA, and it came from T cells, B-cell-depleted T cells, or PBMCs.

Per the authors' pipeline: Quantification of nucleated cells was approximated via reference gene primer amplification. Method: immunoSEQ multiplex PCR; TCRdb's copy keeps in-frame clones and lacks some. V and J calls and clone size are copied from that table; D and trimming were computed from the DNA. Among around 130,000 clones, about 83% were seen once, and the ten largest hold roughly 2.2%. In germline, CDR1 is SGHAT, CDR2 FQNNGV. The CDR3 totals 15 residues. Trimming took 5 bases from V and 0 from J; bases not matched to a gene: 5. This TCR was sampled from a woman between 45 and 60 years old with acute or convalescent COVID-19. This sequence joins TRBV11-2 and TRBJ2-3; TRBD2 matches at 7 bases. Specimen: peripheral blood. CDR3 sequence reads: CASSPAGVSTDTQYF. The DNA of the CDR3 is TGTGCCAGCAGCCCCGCGGGGGTTAGCACAGATACGCAGTATTTT.